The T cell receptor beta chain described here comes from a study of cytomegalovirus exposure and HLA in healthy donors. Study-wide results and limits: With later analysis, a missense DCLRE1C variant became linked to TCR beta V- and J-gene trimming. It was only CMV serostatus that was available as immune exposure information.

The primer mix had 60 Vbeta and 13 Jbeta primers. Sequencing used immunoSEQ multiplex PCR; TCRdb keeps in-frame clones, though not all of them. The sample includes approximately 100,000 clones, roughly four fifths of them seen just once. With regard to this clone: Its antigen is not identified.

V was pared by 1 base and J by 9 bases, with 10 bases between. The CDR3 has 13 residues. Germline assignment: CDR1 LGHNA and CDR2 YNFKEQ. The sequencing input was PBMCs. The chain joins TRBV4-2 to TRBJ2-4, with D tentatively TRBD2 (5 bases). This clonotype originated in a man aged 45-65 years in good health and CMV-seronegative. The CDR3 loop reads CASSQGSGTIQYF. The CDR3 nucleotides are TGTGCCAGCAGCCAAGGATCGGGAACCATTCAGTACTTC.